This is a list of T cell receptor beta chains from one sample in a study of T cells in Graves' hyperthyroidism and ophthalmopathy. TCRdb itself ran the multiplex PCR reads through MiXCR, one entry per CDR3 protein. Among hundreds of thousands of distinct CDR3 sequences listed, over 35% were seen once. The specimen sequenced was blood. These receptors were collected from a man between 18 and 29 years old with Graves' hyperthyroidism. The CDR3 runs from the conserved cysteine through the conserved F or W.

j_gene: TRBJ1-1; v_gene: TRBV15; CDR3aa: CATSPQTQGANTEAFF
j_gene: TRBJ1-5; v_gene: TRBV2; CDR3aa: CASSLISTGGFLNQPQHF
j_gene: TRBJ2-2; v_gene: TRBV9; CDR3aa: CASSVASAGGAGELFF
j_gene: TRBJ2-5; v_gene: TRBV19; CDR3aa: CASTTEGSQETQYF
j_gene: TRBJ1-1; v_gene: TRBV7-8; CDR3aa: CASSQDRRAVDTEAFF
j_gene: TRBJ2-5; v_gene: TRBV20-1; CDR3aa: CSASSEFQETQYF
j_gene: TRBJ1-2; v_gene: TRBV5-5; CDR3aa: CASSLADRDYGYTF
j_gene: TRBJ2-7; v_gene: TRBV29-1; CDR3aa: CSAGAPGEQYF
j_gene: TRBJ1-1; v_gene: TRBV19; CDR3aa: CASSKPGQGNYAEAFF
j_gene: TRBJ1-5; v_gene: TRBV7-9; CDR3aa: CASRGPGNQPQHF
j_gene: TRBJ2-7; v_gene: TRBV5-1; CDR3aa: CASSSGQGYHEQYF
j_gene: TRBJ2-7; v_gene: TRBV29-1; CDR3aa: CSVEVKKGGYEQYF
j_gene: TRBJ1-2; v_gene: TRBV15; CDR3aa: CATSAQGLGYTF
j_gene: TRBJ1-5; v_gene: TRBV2; CDR3aa: CASSEVPGQGVEGNQPQHF
j_gene: TRBJ2-5; v_gene: TRBV25-1; CDR3aa: CASSVAHGGAGETQYF
j_gene: TRBJ1-5; v_gene: TRBV15; CDR3aa: CATSSGQGQPQHF
j_gene: TRBJ1-2; v_gene: TRBV9; CDR3aa: CASSARGTGRGGYTF
j_gene: TRBJ1-1; v_gene: TRBV29-1; CDR3aa: CSVGGIRSTEAFF
j_gene: TRBJ2-7; v_gene: TRBV4-1; CDR3aa: CASSPNSLSSYEQYF
j_gene: TRBJ1-1; v_gene: TRBV13; CDR3aa: CASSLARVETEAFF
j_gene: TRBJ2-5; v_gene: TRBV7-2; CDR3aa: CASSLGGSGQETQYF
j_gene: TRBJ2-7; v_gene: TRBV4-2; CDR3aa: CAWSHRDRGREQYF
j_gene: TRBJ2-7; v_gene: TRBV2; CDR3aa: CASRADRNEQYF
j_gene: TRBJ2-6; v_gene: TRBV24-1; CDR3aa: CATSESGAGANVLTF
j_gene: TRBJ1-1; v_gene: TRBV6-2/TRBV6-3; CDR3aa: CASSGAGMNTEAFF
j_gene: TRBJ1-4; v_gene: TRBV12-3/TRBV12-4; CDR3aa: CASRRTAANKLFF
j_gene: TRBJ1-6; v_gene: TRBV14; CDR3aa: CASREVGRSPLHF
j_gene: TRBJ1-5; v_gene: TRBV20-1; CDR3aa: CSAPAELGEGNQPQHF
j_gene: TRBJ2-7; v_gene: TRBV10-3; CDR3aa: CAISEGTSGSSYEQYF
j_gene: TRBJ2-7; v_gene: TRBV7-2; CDR3aa: CASSLAQGVREQYF
j_gene: TRBJ2-5; v_gene: TRBV4-1; CDR3aa: CASSLSQGEETQYF
j_gene: TRBJ1-5; v_gene: TRBV20-1; CDR3aa: CSARPPGGLGPQHF
j_gene: TRBJ2-7; v_gene: TRBV29-1; CDR3aa: CSVGGTGDYEQYF
j_gene: TRBJ1-1; v_gene: TRBV7-8; CDR3aa: CASSLSPLNTEAFF
j_gene: TRBJ2-2; v_gene: TRBV7-9; CDR3aa: CASSPTQGESAGELFF
j_gene: TRBJ1-6; v_gene: TRBV7-2; CDR3aa: CASSVLEAWNNSPLHF
j_gene: TRBJ1-5; v_gene: TRBV7-2; CDR3aa: CASSPDRDNQPQHF
j_gene: TRBJ2-6; v_gene: TRBV2; CDR3aa: CASGQGAAGANVLTF
j_gene: TRBJ2-7; v_gene: TRBV6-5; CDR3aa: CASNQPGSTYEQYF
j_gene: TRBJ1-5; v_gene: TRBV19; CDR3aa: CASSIGQSLVENQPQHF
j_gene: TRBJ2-5; v_gene: TRBV11-2; CDR3aa: CASSYGAQETQYF
j_gene: TRBJ1-3; v_gene: TRBV5-1; CDR3aa: CASSLGGASGDTIYF
j_gene: TRBJ1-2; v_gene: TRBV4-1; CDR3aa: CASSQVTGDYGYTF
j_gene: TRBJ1-1; v_gene: TRBV7-8; CDR3aa: CASMSTGTEAFF
j_gene: TRBJ2-7; v_gene: TRBV7-8; CDR3aa: CASAWGQGIDEQYF
j_gene: TRBJ2-7; v_gene: TRBV9; CDR3aa: CASNETDSYEQYF
j_gene: TRBJ1-2; v_gene: TRBV19; CDR3aa: CASSMSLGNYGYTF
j_gene: TRBJ2-3; v_gene: TRBV2; CDR3aa: CASSERQGADTQYF
j_gene: TRBJ1-1; v_gene: TRBV15; CDR3aa: CATSSPGTGDTGELNTEAFF
j_gene: TRBJ1-1; v_gene: TRBV6-5; CDR3aa: CASSRRVNTEAFF
j_gene: TRBJ2-7; v_gene: TRBV19; CDR3aa: CASAVGSLSYEQYF
j_gene: TRBJ1-4; v_gene: TRBV12-3/TRBV12-4; CDR3aa: CASSLRQGGGEKLFF
j_gene: TRBJ1-1; v_gene: TRBV5-4; CDR3aa: CASSLEGYMNTEAFF
j_gene: TRBJ2-5; v_gene: TRBV10-3; CDR3aa: CAIRALEETQYF
j_gene: TRBJ1-3; v_gene: TRBV14; CDR3aa: CASSQSWTGNTIYF
j_gene: TRBJ2-7; v_gene: TRBV19; CDR3aa: CASSMRGRSSYEQYF
j_gene: TRBJ1-1; v_gene: TRBV7-2; CDR3aa: CASSTRSGSWTEAFF
j_gene: TRBJ1-2; v_gene: TRBV5-1; CDR3aa: CASSLRDRGVYGYTF
j_gene: TRBJ2-7; v_gene: TRBV7-2; CDR3aa: CASSPRQDNTYEQYF
j_gene: TRBJ2-2; v_gene: TRBV29-1; CDR3aa: CSAVPKGLVNTGELFF